This T cell receptor beta chain was observed in a study of blood T cell repertoires in COVID-19. The wider study: PBMCs, B-cell-depleted T cells, or T cells were the source of the cDNA or gDNA that made up the material.

V trimming: 10 bases; J trimming: 7 bases; junction bases outside the gene matches: 10. CDR3 length: 14 residues. CDR1 is ENHRY, CDR2 SYGVKD, per germline. In the original processing: Scientists estimated how many nucleated cells there were by amplifying reference gene primers. TCRdb's copy holds only in-frame clones and misses some; the assay was immunoSEQ multiplex PCR. V and J calls and clone size come straight from that table; D and trimming were deduced from the DNA. Of roughly 160,000 clones in the sample, 90% to 95% were seen once. The TCR originated in a man aged 45-65 years with acute or convalescent COVID-19. The source material was peripheral blood. The rearrangement uses TRBV10-3 and TRBJ2-2, with TRBD1 identical over 9 bases. The DNA for the CDR3 is TGTGCCACCACAACCGGGACAGGGTTCGGGGAGCTGTTTTTT. It translates to CATTTGTGFGELFF.